The 24 T cell receptor beta chains below were found in one sample sequenced in a study of OX40 agonist ivuxolimab in advanced cancers. Generated by immunoSEQ multiplex PCR, the TCRdb table keeps only in-frame clones and is missing some. The sample yields 80,000 or so clones, around four fifths seen once. Sequencing was performed on CD4+ or CD8+ T cells sorted from blood, taken in a trial of the OX40 agonist ivuxolimab. Receptor source: an adult with an advanced solid tumor such as melanoma, head and neck, liver or kidney cancer.

The rearrangement uses TRBV7-6 and TRBJ2-1, with D possibly matching TRBD1 (5 bases). CDR3 length: 13 amino acids. Trimming left V 5 bases short and J 3 bases short, with 8 bases between. CDR1 is SGHVS, CDR2 FNYEAQ, per germline. The CDR3 DNA sequence: TGTGCCAGCAGCCCAGACAGCTACAATGAGCAGTTCTTC. Amino acids: CASSPDSYNEQFF. Full variable domain (remainder filled in from reference TRBV7-6 and TRBJ2-1): GAGVSQSPRYKVTKRGQDVALRCDPISGHVSLYWYRQALGQGPEFLTYFNYEAQQDKSGLPNDRFSAERPEGSISTLTIQRTEQRDSAMYRCASSPDSYNEQFFGPGTRLTVL.

The chain employs TRBV7-6 and TRBJ1-1; the D gene is possibly TRBD1 (5 bases). This CDR3 comprises 14 residues. Per the germline V gene, CDR1 is SGHVS and CDR2 is FNYEAQ. Trimming cost V 4 bases and J 4 bases, with 13 bases left between them. The CDR3 DNA sequence: TGTGCCAGCAGCTCCGGTCAGGGCCCCACTGAAGCTTTCTTT. This encodes CASSSGQGPTEAFF.

This chain connects TRBV7-9 to TRBJ2-7; maybe TRBD2 (5 bases). CDR1 and CDR2 (germline): SEHNR, FQNEAQ (reference sequence). Between the trimmed V and J ends, which lost 0 bases and 3 bases, there was a span of 21 bases. The CDR3 extends over 18 amino acids. In DNA, the CDR3 is TGTGCCAGCAGCTTAGCCAACCATGAGGGAAAATCCTACTACGAGCAGTACTTC. It codes for CASSLANHEGKSYYEQYF.

This chain joins TRBV5-5 and TRBJ1-3, with TRBD1 identical over 7 bases. Germline V gene lookup returns CDR1 SGHKS and CDR2 YYEKEE (reference sequence). Trimming took 2 bases from V and 1 from J; bases not matched to a gene: 3. The CDR3 extends over 15 amino acids. The DNA of the CDR3 is TGTGCCAGCAGCTTTCCGACAGGGTCTGGAAACACCATATATTTT. This codes for CASSFPTGSGNTIYF.

This clone showed up just a few times. V and J are TRBV6-5 and TRBJ2-1; D may be TRBD1 or TRBD2 (5 bases each). This CDR3 comprises 13 residues. Trimming pared 2 bases from V and 10 bases from J, leaving 12 bases between. Germline CDR1 and CDR2: MNHEY and SVGAGI. CDR3 sequence: CASSYRGPNEQFF. Here the CDR3 DNA reads TGTGCCAGCAGTTACCGGGGACCCAACGAGCAGTTCTTC.

The CDR3 sequence is CASSSGTSGGAYNEQFF. The CDR3 bases are TGTGCCAGCAGTTCAGGGACTAGCGGGGGGGCGTACAATGAGCAGTTCTTC. The V gene is TRBV28, the J gene TRBJ2-1; 16 positions agree with TRBD2. This CDR3 is built from 17 residues. V shed 4 bases and J 4 bases; nucleotides not matched to a gene: 4. Germline CDR1 MDHEN, CDR2 SYDVKM. Variable domain in full (rest from reference TRBV28 and TRBJ2-1): DVKVTQSSRYLVKRTGEKVFLECVQDMDHENMFWYRQDPGLGLRLIYFSYDVKMKEKGDIPEGYSVSREKKERFSLILESASTNQTSMYLCASSSGTSGGAYNEQFFGPGTRLTVL.

The gene calls are TRBV6-1 and TRBJ2-1; the D gene is possibly TRBD2 (5 bases). From germline, CDR1 is MNHNS and CDR2 SASEGT. The CDR3 totals 16 residues. Deletions cut 3 bases from V and 5 bases from J, with 17 bases between. The CDR3 loop reads CASSDPGLNLNNEQFF. The CDR3 DNA is TGTGCCAGCAGTGACCCAGGACTGAACTTAAACAATGAGCAGTTCTTC.

The J gene is TRBJ2-5, the V gene TRBV5-4, with 11 bases lining up with TRBD2. The CDR3 loop spans 15 amino acids. Trimming removed 4 bases from V and 6 bases from J; junction bases left unmatched: 8. Germline V gene sequence: CDR1 SGHNT, CDR2 YYREEE (reference sequence). The CDR3 coding sequence is TGTGCCAGCAGCCAACCTACTAGCGGGAGCCAGACCCAGTACTTC. Its translation is CASSQPTSGSQTQYF.

The rearrangement joins TRBV25-1 to TRBJ2-3; 9 nucleotides align to TRBD2. Looked up from germline, CDR1 is MGHDK and CDR2 is SYGVNS. The CDR3 sequence is 17 residues long. V gave up 2 bases and J gave up 5 bases; unmatched junction bases: 11. CDR3 protein: CASSEPRGSGGRDTQYF. The CDR3 DNA is TGTGCCAGCAGTGAACCCCGAGGAAGCGGGGGGAGAGATACGCAGTATTTT.

This chain joins TRBV7-2 and TRBJ1-6; no definite D call. The CDR3 totals 12 residues. Germline V CDR1 and CDR2: SGHTA, FQGNSA. V was shortened by 5 bases and J by 7 bases, with 6 bases between the two germline ends. In DNA, the CDR3 is TGTGCCAGCAGCCGATACAATTCACCCCTCCACTTT. Protein product: CASSRYNSPLHF.

The chain combines TRBV7-2 with TRBJ2-1; perhaps TRBD2 as D (6 bases). This CDR3 has 15 amino acids. In germline, CDR1 is SGHTA, CDR2 FQGNSA. The V gene lost 6 bases and the J gene lost 5 bases, with 17 bases spanning the gap. The CDR3, as DNA: TGTGCCAGCAGTTCGTCGGGACTCGACAACAATGAGCAGTTCTTC. This sequence encodes CASSSSGLDNNEQFF.

The chain employs TRBV4-2 and TRBJ2-1, with 9 bases that match TRBD2. Germline trimming cut 2 bases from V and 7 bases from J; bases unmatched to any gene: 9. CDR3 length: 16 amino acids. CDR1 is LGHNA and CDR2 is YNFKEQ in the germline V gene. CDR3 nucleotide sequence: TGTGCCAGCAGCCAATTTAGCGGGAGCAGCCCTAATGAGCAGTTCTTC. Its translation: CASSQFSGSSPNEQFF.

Here the CDR3 DNA reads TGTGCCAGCAGCCCCGGGACTAGCGGGATCCATGAGCAGTTCTTC. This sequence encodes CASSPGTSGIHEQFF. V usage is TRBV7-7 and J usage is TRBJ2-1; TRBD2 agrees at 13 bases. Trimming took 5 bases from V and 8 from J; bases not matched to a gene: 6. The CDR3 sequence is 15 residues long. Germline V gene data show CDR1 as SSHAT and CDR2 as FNYEAQ (reference sequence).

The V and J genes are TRBV28 and TRBJ2-1; 7 bases align to TRBD1. The CDR3 is 16 residues long. Germline V lookup: CDR1 MDHEN, CDR2 SYDVKM. The J segment lost 0 bases and the V segment lost 1 base, leaving 3 bases of the junction unmatched. The chain's CDR3 is CASSLSGQSSYNEQFF. The CDR3 DNA sequence: TGTGCCAGCAGTTTATCGGGACAGAGCTCCTACAATGAGCAGTTCTTC.

This clone was observed a few times. V usage is TRBV9 and J usage is TRBJ2-1; D uncertain. V lost 6 bases to trimming and J lost 8 bases, with 15 bases between them. CDR1 is SGDLS and CDR2 is YYNGEE in the germline V gene. CDR3 length: 13 residues. The CDR3 DNA is TGTGCCAGCACCCCCGGTTACGGCTATGAGCAGTTCTTC. Protein sequence: CASTPGYGYEQFF. Variable domain in full (rest from reference TRBV9 and TRBJ2-1): DSGVTQTPKHLITATGQRVTLRCSPRSGDLSVYWYQQSLDQGLQFLIQYYNGEERAKGNILERFSAQQFPDLHSELNLSSLELGDSALYFCASTPGYGYEQFFGPGTRLTVL.

The rearrangement joins TRBV29-1 to TRBJ2-1, with 8 bases that match TRBD2. Trimming removed 7 bases from V and 5 bases from J; junction bases left unmatched: 13. The CDR3 length is 15 residues. The germline gives CDR1 SQVTM, CDR2 ANQGSEA. CDR3 sequence (DNA): TGCAGCGCACCCCTGACTAGCGCCGCCAACAATGAGCAGTTCTTC. Translating gives CSAPLTSAANNEQFF.

The genes are TRBV7-2 and TRBJ2-1; D remains unclear. The germline CDR1 and CDR2 sequences are SGHTA and FQGNSA. The CDR3 has 13 residues. V dropped 1 base and J dropped 9 bases, with 10 bases sitting between them. The CDR3 bases are TGTGCCAGCAGCTTAGAGCCCGGCGGTGAGCAGTTCTTC. Its translation: CASSLEPGGEQFF. The complete variable domain, with remaining parts taken from reference TRBV7-2 and TRBJ2-1, reads GAGVSQSPSNKVTEKGKDVELRCDPISGHTALYWYRQSLGQGLEFLIYFQGNSAPDKSGLPSDRFSAERTGGSVSTLTIQRTQQEDSAVYLCASSLEPGGEQFFGPGTRLTVL.

The chain carries TRBV6-1 and TRBJ2-4; 7 bases fit TRBD2. CDR1 and CDR2 (germline): MNHNS, SASEGT. The CDR3 has 14 amino acids. With V trimmed by 11 bases and J by 0 bases, 7 bases remained unmatched. CDR3 amino acids: CALREGPAKNIQYF. In DNA form, the CDR3 reads TGTGCCCTAAGGGAGGGGCCAGCCAAAAACATTCAGTACTTC.

This chain uses TRBV28 with TRBJ1-6; TRBD1 matches 8 bases. The CDR3 is 13 residues long. Trimming took 8 bases from V and 10 from J; bases not matched to a gene: 7. Germline V gene sequence: CDR1 MDHEN, CDR2 SYDVKM. The CDR3, as DNA: TGTGCCAGCTCGACAGGGGACGCCTCACCCCTCCACTTT. Its translation: CASSTGDASPLHF. The full variable domain, in which reference TRBV28 and TRBJ1-6 provide the parts outside the CDR3, is DVKVTQSSRYLVKRTGEKVFLECVQDMDHENMFWYRQDPGLGLRLIYFSYDVKMKEKGDIPEGYSVSREKKERFSLILESASTNQTSMYLCASSTGDASPLHFGNGTRLTVT.

The chain carries TRBV6-1 and TRBJ2-2; D gene ambiguous. This CDR3 region has 16 residues. Germline CDR1 and CDR2: MNHNS and SASEGT. V lost 4 bases to trimming and J lost 0 bases, with 12 bases between them. The CDR3 nucleotides are TGTGCCAGCAGTGGTAAAGGGTTCGCGAACACCGGGGAGCTGTTTTTT. Residues: CASSGKGFANTGELFF.

This clone has just one count. This chain links TRBV2 with TRBJ2-7; 7 nucleotides align to TRBD1. The closer fit of TRBJ2-1 to the DNA end suggests the J call may be wrong. The CDR3 covers 13 residues. The V gene's germline CDR1 is SNHLY and CDR2 FYNNEI. The CDR3 DNA sequence: TGTGCCAGCCTGACAGGGTCCTACAATGAGCAGTTCTTC. Translating gives CASLTGSYNEQFF.

J is TRBJ1-4 and V is TRBV6-1; 8 bases fit TRBD1. Germline-derived CDR1 and CDR2 are MNHNS and SASEGT. There are 17 residues in the CDR3. J lost 8 bases, V lost 2 bases, and 13 bases had no gene match. CDR3 nucleotide sequence: TGTGCCAGCAGTGAATCCTGGGGTTGGACAGGGCGGGAAAAACTGTTTTTT. Residues: CASSESWGWTGREKLFF.

V is TRBV5-1 and J is TRBJ1-2; the D gene is possibly TRBD1 (5 bases). CDR3 length: 14 residues. Germline lookup yields CDR1 SGHRS and CDR2 YFSETQ. V was shortened by 5 bases and J by 4 bases, with 15 bases between the two germline ends. The CDR3 loop reads CASRATGAGYGYTF. Here the CDR3 DNA reads TGCGCCAGCAGGGCAACAGGTGCTGGCTATGGCTACACCTTC.

CDR3 sequence reads: CASSLGGARDQPQHF. The CDR3 nucleotides are TGTGCCAGCAGCTTAGGGGGGGCTAGGGATCAGCCCCAGCATTTT. The rearrangement joins TRBV7-8 to TRBJ1-5; a possible D gene is TRBD1 (6 bases). This CDR3 spans 15 amino acids. Trimming cost V 1 base and J 5 bases, with 12 bases left between them. Germline assignment: CDR1 SGHVS and CDR2 FQNEAQ. Together with reference TRBV7-8 and TRBJ1-5, the CDR3 gives the full variable domain: GAGVSQSPRYKVAKRGQDVALRCDPISGHVSLFWYQQALGQGPEFLTYFQNEAQLDKSGLPSDRFFAERPEGSVSTLKIQRTQQEDSAVYLCASSLGGARDQPQHFGDGTRLSIL.